The next 7 T cell receptor beta chains were all read from a single sample in a study of blood T cell repertoires in COVID-19. Sequencing was performed with immunoSEQ multiplex PCR; in TCRdb, only in-frame clones are kept and a portion is missing. The sample yields about 230,000 clones, around 90% seen once. The specimen was PBMCs or T cells enriched from blood (not recorded which). The receptors were sampled from a woman in her 30s who had been exposed to COVID-19.

The rearrangement links TRBV6-5 to TRBJ2-2; unclear D gene. CDR3 length: 15 residues. Per germline, CDR1 MNHEY and CDR2 SVGAGI. The V end was cut by 5 bases, the J end by 0 bases, with 10 bases between. DNA of the CDR3: TGTGCCAGCAGTCACGAGGAACCGAACACCGGGGAGCTGTTTTTT. This translates into CASSHEEPNTGELFF.

The J gene is TRBJ2-7, the V gene TRBV3-1 (or the pseudogene TRBV3-2), with a tentative D call TRBD1 (6 bases). There are 15 residues in the CDR3. Germline V CDR1 and CDR2: LGHDT, YNNKEL (reference sequence). The germline V and J ends were trimmed by 4 bases and 3 bases, with 16 bases remaining between them. CDR3 amino acids: CASSLQGQGRYEQYF. CDR3 DNA sequence: TGTGCCAGCAGCCTGCAGGGGCAGGGACGCTACGAGCAGTACTTC.

This chain links TRBV28 with TRBJ1-1; TRBD1 is a possible D gene (6 bases). This CDR3 spans 15 amino acids. Trimming left V 3 bases short and J 1 base short, with 12 bases between. The germline CDR1 and CDR2 sequences are MDHEN and SYDVKM. DNA of the CDR3: TGTGCCAGCAGTTTCCAGGGGACAACGAACACTGAAGCTTTCTTT. The encoded protein is CASSFQGTTNTEAFF. Variable domain in full (rest from reference TRBV28 and TRBJ1-1): DVKVTQSSRYLVKRTGEKVFLECVQDMDHENMFWYRQDPGLGLRLIYFSYDVKMKEKGDIPEGYSVSREKKERFSLILESASTNQTSMYLCASSFQGTTNTEAFFGQGTRLTVV.

The chain links TRBV5-5 to TRBJ2-5; TRBD1 matches at 7 bases. V lost 4 bases, J lost 1 base, and 10 bases stayed unmatched. CDR1 and CDR2 (germline): SGHKS, YYEKEE (reference sequence). The CDR3 is made up of 16 amino acids. CDR3 in DNA: TGTGCCAGCAGCCTGGGGACAGAGTGGGGCCAAGAGACCCAGTACTTC. This gives the protein CASSLGTEWGQETQYF.

V is TRBV19 and J is TRBJ1-2; TRBD1 agrees at 9 bases. J lost 8 bases, V lost 4 bases, and 8 bases had no gene match. Germline lookup yields CDR1 LNHDA and CDR2 SQIVND (reference sequence). The CDR3 totals 14 residues. The chain's CDR3 is CASSTPTGGLGYTF. The CDR3 DNA is TGTGCCAGTAGTACCCCGACAGGGGGTCTCGGCTACACCTTC. The full variable domain, in which reference TRBV19 and TRBJ1-2 provide the parts outside the CDR3, is DGGITQSPKYLFRKEGQNVTLSCEQNLNHDAMYWYRQDPGQGLRLIYYSQIVNDFQKGDIAEGYSVSREKKESFPLTVTSAQKNPTAFYLCASSTPTGGLGYTFGSGTRLTVV.

This clone was detected only once. The V and J genes are TRBV5-1 and TRBJ2-1; 11 positions agree with TRBD2. The germline CDR1 and CDR2 sequences are SGHRS and YFSETQ. V shed 0 bases and J 1 base; nucleotides not matched to a gene: 3. This CDR3 has 17 amino acids. In DNA form, the CDR3 reads TGCGCCAGCAGCTTGGGACTAGCGGGACCGTCCTACAATGAGCAGTTCTTC. This translates into CASSLGLAGPSYNEQFF.

The V gene is TRBV7-2, the J gene TRBJ2-1; D might be TRBD1 or TRBD2, each matching 6 bases. The CDR3 is 15 amino acids. Trimming pared 5 bases from V and 1 base from J, leaving 12 bases between. Germline V lookup: CDR1 SGHTA, CDR2 FQGNSA. CDR3 sequence: CASSLGGLSYNEQFF. DNA of the CDR3: TGTGCCAGCAGCCTAGGGGGGCTTTCCTACAATGAGCAGTTCTTC.